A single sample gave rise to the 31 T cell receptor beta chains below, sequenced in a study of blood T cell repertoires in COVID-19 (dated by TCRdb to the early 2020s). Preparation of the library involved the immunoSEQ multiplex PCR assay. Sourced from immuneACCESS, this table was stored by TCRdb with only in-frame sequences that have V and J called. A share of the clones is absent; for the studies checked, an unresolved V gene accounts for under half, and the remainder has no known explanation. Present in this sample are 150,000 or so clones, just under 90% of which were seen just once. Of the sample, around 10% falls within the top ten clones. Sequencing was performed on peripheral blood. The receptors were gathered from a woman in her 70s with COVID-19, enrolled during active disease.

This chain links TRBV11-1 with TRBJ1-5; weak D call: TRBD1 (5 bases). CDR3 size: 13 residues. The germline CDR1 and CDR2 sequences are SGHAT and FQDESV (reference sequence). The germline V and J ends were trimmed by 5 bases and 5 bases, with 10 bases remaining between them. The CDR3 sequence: CASSPDTDQPQHF. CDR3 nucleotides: TGTGCCAGCAGCCCGGACACTGATCAGCCCCAGCATTTT.

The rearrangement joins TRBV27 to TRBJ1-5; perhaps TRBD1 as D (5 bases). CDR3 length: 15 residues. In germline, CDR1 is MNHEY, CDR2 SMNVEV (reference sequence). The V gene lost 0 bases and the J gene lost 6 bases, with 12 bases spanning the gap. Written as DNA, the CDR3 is TGTGCCAGCAGTTTATCAGGGGTTGTCGGTCAGCCCCAGCATTTT. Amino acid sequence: CASSLSGVVGQPQHF.

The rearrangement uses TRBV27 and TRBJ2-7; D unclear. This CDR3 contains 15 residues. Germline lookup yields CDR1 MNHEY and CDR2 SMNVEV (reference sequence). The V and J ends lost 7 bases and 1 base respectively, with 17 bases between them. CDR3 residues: CASTESGAGSYEQYF. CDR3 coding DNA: TGTGCCAGCACCGAATCTGGTGCAGGATCCTACGAGCAGTACTTC.

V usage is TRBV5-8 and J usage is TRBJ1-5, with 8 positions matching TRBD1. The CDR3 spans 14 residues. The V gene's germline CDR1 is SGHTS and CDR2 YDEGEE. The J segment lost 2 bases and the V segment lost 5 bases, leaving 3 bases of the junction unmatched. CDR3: CASRPDRGNQPQHF. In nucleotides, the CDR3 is TGTGCCAGCAGACCGGACAGGGGCAATCAGCCCCAGCATTTT.

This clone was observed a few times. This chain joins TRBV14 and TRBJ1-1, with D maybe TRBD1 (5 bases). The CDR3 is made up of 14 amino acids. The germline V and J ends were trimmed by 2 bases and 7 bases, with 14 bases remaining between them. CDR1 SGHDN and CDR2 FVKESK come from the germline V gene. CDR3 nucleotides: TGTGCCAGCAGCCAACAGGGCCGGGTTAATGAAGCTTTCTTT. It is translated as CASSQQGRVNEAFF.

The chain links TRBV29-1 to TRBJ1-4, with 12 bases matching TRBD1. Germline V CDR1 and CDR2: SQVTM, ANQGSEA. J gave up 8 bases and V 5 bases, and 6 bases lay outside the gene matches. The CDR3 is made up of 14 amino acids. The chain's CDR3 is CSVLGDRGLEKLFF. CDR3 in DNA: TGCAGCGTTCTCGGGGACAGGGGGCTCGAAAAACTGTTTTTT. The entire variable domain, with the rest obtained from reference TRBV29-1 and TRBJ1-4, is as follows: SAVISQKPSRDICQRGTSLTIQCQVDSQVTMMFWYRQQPGQSLTLIATANQGSEATYESGFVIDKFPISRPNLTFSTLTVSNMSPEDSSIYLCSVLGDRGLEKLFFGSGTQLSVL.

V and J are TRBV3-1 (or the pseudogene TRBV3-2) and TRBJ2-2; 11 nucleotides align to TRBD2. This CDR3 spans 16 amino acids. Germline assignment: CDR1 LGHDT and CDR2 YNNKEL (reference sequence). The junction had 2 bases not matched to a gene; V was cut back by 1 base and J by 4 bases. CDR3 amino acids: CASSQGLAGGTGELFF. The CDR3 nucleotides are TGTGCCAGCAGCCAAGGCCTAGCGGGGGGCACCGGGGAGCTGTTTTTT.

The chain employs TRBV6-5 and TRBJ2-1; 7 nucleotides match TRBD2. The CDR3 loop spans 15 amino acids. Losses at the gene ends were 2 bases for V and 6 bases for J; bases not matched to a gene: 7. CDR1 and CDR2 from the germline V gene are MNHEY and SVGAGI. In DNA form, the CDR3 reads TGTGCCAGCAGTTACGCCATTGGGGGGGGCAATGAGCAGTTCTTC. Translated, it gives CASSYAIGGGNEQFF.

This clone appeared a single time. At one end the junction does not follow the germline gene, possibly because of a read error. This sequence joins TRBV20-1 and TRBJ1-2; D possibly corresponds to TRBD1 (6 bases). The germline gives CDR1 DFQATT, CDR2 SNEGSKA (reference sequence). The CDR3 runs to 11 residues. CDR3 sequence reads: CSAWTGGYGRF. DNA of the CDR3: TGCAGTGCTTGGACGGGGGGCTACGGACGCTTC.

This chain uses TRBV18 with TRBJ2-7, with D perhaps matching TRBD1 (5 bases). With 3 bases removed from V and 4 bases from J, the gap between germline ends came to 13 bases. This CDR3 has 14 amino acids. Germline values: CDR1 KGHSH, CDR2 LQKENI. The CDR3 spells CASSPAQGSYEQYF. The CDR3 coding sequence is TGTGCCAGCTCACCGGCCCAGGGATCTTACGAGCAGTACTTC.

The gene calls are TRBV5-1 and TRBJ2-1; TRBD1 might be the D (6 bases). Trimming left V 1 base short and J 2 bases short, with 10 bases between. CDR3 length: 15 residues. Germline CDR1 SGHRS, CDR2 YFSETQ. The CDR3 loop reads CASSLSGQPYNEQFF. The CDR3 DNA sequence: TGCGCCAGCAGCTTGTCGGGACAACCCTACAATGAGCAGTTCTTC.

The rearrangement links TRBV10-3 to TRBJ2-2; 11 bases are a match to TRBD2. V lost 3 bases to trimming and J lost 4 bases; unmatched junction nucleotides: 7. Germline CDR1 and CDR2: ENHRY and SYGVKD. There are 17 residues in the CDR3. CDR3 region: CAISDTSGGQVTGELFF. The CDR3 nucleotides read TGTGCCATCAGTGATACTAGCGGGGGCCAAGTCACCGGGGAGCTGTTTTTT.

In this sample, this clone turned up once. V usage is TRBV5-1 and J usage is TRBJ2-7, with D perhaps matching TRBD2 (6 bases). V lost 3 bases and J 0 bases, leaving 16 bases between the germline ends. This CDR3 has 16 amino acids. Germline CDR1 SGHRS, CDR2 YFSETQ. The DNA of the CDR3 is TGCGCCAGCAGCTCAAATCCGGGGGTCAACTCCTACGAGCAGTACTTC. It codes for CASSSNPGVNSYEQYF.

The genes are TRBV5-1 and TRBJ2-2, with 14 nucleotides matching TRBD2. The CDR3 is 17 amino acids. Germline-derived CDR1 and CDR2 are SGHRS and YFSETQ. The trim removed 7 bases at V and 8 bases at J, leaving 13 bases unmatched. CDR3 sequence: CASDGLAGGPGRGELFF. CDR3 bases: TGCGCCAGCGACGGACTAGCGGGGGGCCCCGGCCGAGGGGAGCTGTTTTTT.

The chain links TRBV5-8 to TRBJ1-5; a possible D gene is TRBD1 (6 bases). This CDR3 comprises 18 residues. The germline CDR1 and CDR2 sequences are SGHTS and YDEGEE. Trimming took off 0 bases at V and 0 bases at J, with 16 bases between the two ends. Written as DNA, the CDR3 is TGTGCCAGCAGCTTGGAAAAGTTGGACAGCTATAGCAATCAGCCCCAGCATTTT. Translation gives CASSLEKLDSYSNQPQHF.

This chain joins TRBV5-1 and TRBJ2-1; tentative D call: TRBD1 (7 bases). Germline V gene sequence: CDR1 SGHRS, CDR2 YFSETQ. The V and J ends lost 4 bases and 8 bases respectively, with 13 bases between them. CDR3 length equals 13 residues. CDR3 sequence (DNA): TGCGCCAGCAGCCAGGGGGGCCGGGATGAGCAGTTCTTC. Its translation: CASSQGGRDEQFF.

The CDR3 DNA follows: TGTGCCAGCAGCCAATTAGGACAGGGGAGGGGGACTGAAGCTTTCTTT. It is translated as CASSQLGQGRGTEAFF. V usage is TRBV7-8 and J usage is TRBJ1-1; TRBD1 matches at 9 bases. From germline, CDR1 is SGHVS and CDR2 FQNEAQ. This CDR3 is built from 16 residues. With V trimmed by 5 bases and J by 5 bases, 12 bases remained unmatched.

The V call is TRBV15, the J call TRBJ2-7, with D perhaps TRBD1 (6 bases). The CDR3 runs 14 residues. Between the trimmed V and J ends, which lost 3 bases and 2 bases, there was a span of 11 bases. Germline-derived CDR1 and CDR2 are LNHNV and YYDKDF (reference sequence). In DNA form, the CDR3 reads TGTGCCACCAGCAGCGTCAGGGGCCCCTACGAGCAGTACTTC. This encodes CATSSVRGPYEQYF.

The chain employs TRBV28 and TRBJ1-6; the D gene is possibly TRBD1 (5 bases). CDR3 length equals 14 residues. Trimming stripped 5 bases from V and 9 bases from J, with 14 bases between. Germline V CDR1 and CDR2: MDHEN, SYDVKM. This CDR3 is CASSPSYGGSPLHF. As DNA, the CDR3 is TGTGCCAGCAGTCCCTCCTACGGGGGTTCACCCCTCCACTTT.

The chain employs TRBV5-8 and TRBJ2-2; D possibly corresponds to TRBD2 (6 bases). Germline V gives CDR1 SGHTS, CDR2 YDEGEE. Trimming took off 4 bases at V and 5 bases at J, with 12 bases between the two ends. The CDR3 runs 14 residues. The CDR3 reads CASSNRGWTGELFF. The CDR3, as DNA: TGTGCCAGCAGCAATCGGGGGTGGACCGGGGAGCTGTTTTTT.

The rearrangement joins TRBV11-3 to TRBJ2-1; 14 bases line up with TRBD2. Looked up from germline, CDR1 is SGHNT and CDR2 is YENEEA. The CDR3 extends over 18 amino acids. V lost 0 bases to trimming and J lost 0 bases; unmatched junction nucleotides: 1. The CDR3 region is CASSLEGTSGGSYNEQFF. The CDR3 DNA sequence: TGTGCCAGCAGCTTAGAAGGGACTAGCGGGGGCTCCTACAATGAGCAGTTCTTC.

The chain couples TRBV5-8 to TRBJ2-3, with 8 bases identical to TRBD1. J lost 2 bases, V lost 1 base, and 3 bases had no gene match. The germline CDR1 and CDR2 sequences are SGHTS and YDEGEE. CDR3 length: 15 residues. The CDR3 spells CASSLTGGTTDTQYF. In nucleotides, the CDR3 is TGTGCCAGCAGCTTGACAGGGGGGACCACAGATACGCAGTATTTT.

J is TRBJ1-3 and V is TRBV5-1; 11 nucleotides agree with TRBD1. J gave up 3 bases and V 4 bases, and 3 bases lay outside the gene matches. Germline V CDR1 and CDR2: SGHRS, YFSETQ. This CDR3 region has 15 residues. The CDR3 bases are TGCGCCAGCAGCACCGGGACAGGGGGTGGAAACACCATATATTTT. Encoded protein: CASSTGTGGGNTIYF. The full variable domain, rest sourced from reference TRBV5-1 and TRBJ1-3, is KAGVTQTPRYLIKTRGQQVTLSCSPISGHRSVSWYQQTPGQGLQFLFEYFSETQRNKGNFPGRFSGRQFSNSRSEMNVSTLELGDSALYLCASSTGTGGGNTIYFGEGSWLTVV.

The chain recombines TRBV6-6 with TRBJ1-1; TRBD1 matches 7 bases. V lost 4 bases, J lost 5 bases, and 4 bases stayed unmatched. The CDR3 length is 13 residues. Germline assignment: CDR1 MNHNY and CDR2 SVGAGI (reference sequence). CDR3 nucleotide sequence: TGTGCCAGCAGTTCACAGGGGTGGACTGAAGCTTTCTTT. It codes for CASSSQGWTEAFF.

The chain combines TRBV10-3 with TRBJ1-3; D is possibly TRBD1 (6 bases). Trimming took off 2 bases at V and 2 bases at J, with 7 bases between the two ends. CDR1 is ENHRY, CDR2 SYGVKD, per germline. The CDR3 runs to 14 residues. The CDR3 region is CAISETGTGNTIYF. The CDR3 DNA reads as TGTGCCATCAGTGAGACAGGGACTGGAAACACCATATATTTT.

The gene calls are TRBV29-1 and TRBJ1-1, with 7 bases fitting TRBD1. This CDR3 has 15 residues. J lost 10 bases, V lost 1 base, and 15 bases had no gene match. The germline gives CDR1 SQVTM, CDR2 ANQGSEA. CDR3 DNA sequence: TGCAGCGTTGAAGGTTTGACAGGGATACCTTCCGGAGCTTTCTTT. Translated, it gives CSVEGLTGIPSGAFF.

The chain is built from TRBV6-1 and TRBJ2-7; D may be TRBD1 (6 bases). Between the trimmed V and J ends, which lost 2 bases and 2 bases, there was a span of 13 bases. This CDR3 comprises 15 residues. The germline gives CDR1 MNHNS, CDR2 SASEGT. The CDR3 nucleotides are TGTGCCAGCAGTGAAATGGCAGGGGTACCCTACGAGCAGTACTTC. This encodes CASSEMAGVPYEQYF.

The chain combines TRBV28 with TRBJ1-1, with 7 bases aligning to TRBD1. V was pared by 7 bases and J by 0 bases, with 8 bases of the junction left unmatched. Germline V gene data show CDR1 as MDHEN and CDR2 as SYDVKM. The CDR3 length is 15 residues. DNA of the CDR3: TGTGCCAGCATGCCCTCGACAGGGATGAACACTGAAGCTTTCTTT. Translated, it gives CASMPSTGMNTEAFF. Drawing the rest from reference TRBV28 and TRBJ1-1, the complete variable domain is DVKVTQSSRYLVKRTGEKVFLECVQDMDHENMFWYRQDPGLGLRLIYFSYDVKMKEKGDIPEGYSVSREKKERFSLILESASTNQTSMYLCASMPSTGMNTEAFFGQGTRLTVV.

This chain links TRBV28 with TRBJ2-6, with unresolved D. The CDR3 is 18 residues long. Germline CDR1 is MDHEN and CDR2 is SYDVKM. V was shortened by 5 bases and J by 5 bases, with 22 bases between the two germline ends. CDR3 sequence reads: CASSPKLTWSLWANVLTF. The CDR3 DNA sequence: TGTGCCAGCAGTCCTAAACTAACATGGTCTCTGTGGGCCAACGTCCTGACTTTC.

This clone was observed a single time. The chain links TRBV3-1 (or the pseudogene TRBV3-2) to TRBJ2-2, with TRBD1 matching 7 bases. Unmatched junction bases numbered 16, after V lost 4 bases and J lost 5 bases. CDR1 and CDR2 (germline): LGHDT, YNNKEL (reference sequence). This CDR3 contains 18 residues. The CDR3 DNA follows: TGTGCCAGCAGCCCGGGATGGGTTCGAGGGGGCCAAACCGGGGAGCTGTTTTTT. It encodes CASSPGWVRGGQTGELFF.

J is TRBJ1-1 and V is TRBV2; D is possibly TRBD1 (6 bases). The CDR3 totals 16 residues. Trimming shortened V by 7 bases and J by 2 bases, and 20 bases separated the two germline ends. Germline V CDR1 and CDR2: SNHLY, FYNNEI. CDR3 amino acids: CASTSHLGRGNTEAFF. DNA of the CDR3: TGTGCCAGCACCTCTCACCTGGGCAGGGGAAACACTGAAGCTTTCTTT. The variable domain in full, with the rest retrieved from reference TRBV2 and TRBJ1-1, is EPEVTQTPSHQVTQMGQEVILRCVPISNHLYFYWYRQILGQKVEFLVSFYNNEISEKSEIFDDQFSVERPDGSNFTLKIRSTKLEDSAMYFCASTSHLGRGNTEAFFGQGTRLTVV.